A selection of T cell receptor beta chains follows, all from one sample in a study of blood T cell repertoires in COVID-19. TCRdb's copy holds only in-frame clones and misses some; the assay was immunoSEQ multiplex PCR. In the table there are over 70,000 clones, roughly 92% of which are singletons. Sequencing was carried out using peripheral blood. The receptors shown here come from a man between 50 and 59 years old with COVID-19, enrolled during active disease. CDR3s leave out the opening cysteine and the closing phenylalanine or tryptophan. Each record gives: V gene, J gene, CDR3 length, CDR3 protein.

v_gene: TRBV9; j_gene: TRBJ2-3; len: 13; CDR3aa: ASSVGAGGGDTQY
v_gene: TRBV6-5; j_gene: TRBJ2-3; len: 11; CDR3aa: ASRGVAGDTQY
v_gene: TRBV28; j_gene: TRBJ1-1; len: 11; CDR3aa: ASSLDMNTEAF
v_gene: TRBV4-3; j_gene: TRBJ2-1; len: 12; CDR3aa: ASSQGTGNWEQF
v_gene: TRBV5-8; j_gene: TRBJ2-3; len: 14; CDR3aa: ASSPIAGGGADTQY
v_gene: TRBV4-1; j_gene: TRBJ1-1; len: 12; CDR3aa: ASSQEAGRAEAF
v_gene: TRBV3-1/TRBV3-2; j_gene: TRBJ1-6; len: 13; CDR3aa: ASSPTTGVGSPLH
v_gene: TRBV29-1; j_gene: TRBJ2-1; len: 13; CDR3aa: SVGEGLVRNNEQF
v_gene: TRBV7-9; j_gene: TRBJ2-2; len: 13; CDR3aa: ASSLVLTNTGELF
v_gene: TRBV4-1; j_gene: TRBJ1-6; len: 13; CDR3aa: ASNAGTGVNSPLH
v_gene: TRBV30; j_gene: TRBJ2-5; len: 8; CDR3aa: ACYSETQY
v_gene: TRBV28; j_gene: TRBJ2-6; len: 13; CDR3aa: ASSGSGVGANVLT
v_gene: TRBV19; j_gene: TRBJ2-3; len: 15; CDR3aa: ASSTKLAGGGTDTQY
v_gene: TRBV7-2; j_gene: TRBJ1-2; len: 12; CDR3aa: ASSPQQGEYGYT